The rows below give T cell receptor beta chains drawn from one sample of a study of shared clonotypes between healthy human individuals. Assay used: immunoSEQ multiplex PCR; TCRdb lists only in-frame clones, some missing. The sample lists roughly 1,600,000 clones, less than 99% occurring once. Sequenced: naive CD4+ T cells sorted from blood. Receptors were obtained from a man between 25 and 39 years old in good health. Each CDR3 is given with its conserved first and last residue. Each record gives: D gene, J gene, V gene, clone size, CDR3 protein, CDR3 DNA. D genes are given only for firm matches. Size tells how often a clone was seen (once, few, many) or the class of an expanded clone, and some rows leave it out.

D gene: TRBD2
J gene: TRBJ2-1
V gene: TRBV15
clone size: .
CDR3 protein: CATSSKGLAGFVYNEQFF
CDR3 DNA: TGTGCCACCAGCAGCAAGGGACTAGCGGGATTTGTGTACAATGAGCAGTTCTTC

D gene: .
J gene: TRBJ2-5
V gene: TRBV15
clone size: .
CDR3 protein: CATQGDLQETQYF
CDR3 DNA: TGTGCCACTCAAGGGGATTTGCAAGAGACCCAGTACTTC

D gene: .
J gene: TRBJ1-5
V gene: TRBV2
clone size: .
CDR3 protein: CASSTDSLSNQPQHF
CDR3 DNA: TGTGCCAGCAGTACGGACAGTCTTAGCAATCAGCCCCAGCATTTT

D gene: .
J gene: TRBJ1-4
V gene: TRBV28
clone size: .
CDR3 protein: CASSLYGEGREKLFF
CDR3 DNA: TGTGCCAGCAGTTTATATGGCGAGGGTCGCGAAAAACTGTTTTTT

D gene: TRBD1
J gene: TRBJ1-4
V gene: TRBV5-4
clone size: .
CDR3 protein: CASSPFTGGNEKLFF
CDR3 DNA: TGTGCCAGCAGCCCCTTCACAGGGGGTAATGAAAAACTGTTTTTT

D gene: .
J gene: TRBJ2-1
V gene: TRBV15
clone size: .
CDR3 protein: CATSRESGSYNEQFF
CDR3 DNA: TGTGCCACCAGCAGAGAATCGGGCTCCTACAATGAGCAGTTCTTC

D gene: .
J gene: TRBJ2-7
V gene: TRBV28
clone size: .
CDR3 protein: CASSLSTVSYEQYF
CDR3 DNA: TGTGCCAGCAGTTTGTCGACAGTCTCCTACGAGCAGTACTTC

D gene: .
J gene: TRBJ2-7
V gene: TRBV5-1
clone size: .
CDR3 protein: CASSRDPGSYEQYF
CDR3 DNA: TGCGCCAGCAGTAGAGATCCGGGCTCCTACGAGCAGTACTTC

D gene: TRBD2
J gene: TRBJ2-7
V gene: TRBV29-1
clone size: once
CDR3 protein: CSGLAGTAEQYF
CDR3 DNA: TGCAGTGGACTAGCGGGAACCGCCGAGCAGTACTTC

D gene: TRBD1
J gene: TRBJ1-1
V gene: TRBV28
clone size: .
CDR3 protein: CASVEAGGAGTEAFF
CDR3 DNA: TGTGCCAGCGTAGAAGCAGGGGGCGCCGGCACTGAAGCTTTCTTT

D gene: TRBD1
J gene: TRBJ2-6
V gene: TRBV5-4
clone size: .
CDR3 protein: CASRRQGYPSGANVLTF
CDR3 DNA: TGTGCCAGCAGACGACAGGGGTATCCCTCTGGGGCCAACGTCCTGACTTTC

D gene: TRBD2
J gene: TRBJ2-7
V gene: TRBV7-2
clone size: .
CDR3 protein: CASSLVSGTSGYEQYF
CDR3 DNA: TGTGCCAGCAGCTTAGTCTCCGGGACTAGCGGGTACGAGCAGTACTTC

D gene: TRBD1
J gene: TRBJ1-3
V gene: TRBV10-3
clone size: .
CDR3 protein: CAISPHRDRALSGNTIYF
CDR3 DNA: TGTGCCATCAGTCCCCACCGGGACAGGGCCCTCTCTGGAAACACCATATATTTT

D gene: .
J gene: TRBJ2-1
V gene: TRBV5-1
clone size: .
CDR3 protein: CASSNSWDIYNEQFF
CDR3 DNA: TGCGCCAGCAGCAACTCCTGGGACATATACAATGAGCAGTTCTTC

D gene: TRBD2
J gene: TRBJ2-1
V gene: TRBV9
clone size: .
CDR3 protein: CASSVDERGYNEQFF
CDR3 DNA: TGTGCCAGCAGCGTAGATGAGCGGGGCTACAATGAGCAGTTCTTC

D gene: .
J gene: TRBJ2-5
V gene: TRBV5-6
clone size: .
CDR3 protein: CASSFRLTGTIQETQYF
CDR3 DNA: TGTGCCAGCAGCTTTCGCCTTACAGGGACGATCCAAGAGACCCAGTACTTC

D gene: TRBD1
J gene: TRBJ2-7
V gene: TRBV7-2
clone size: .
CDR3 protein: CASSPTGQVGYEQYF
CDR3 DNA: TGTGCCAGCAGCCCAACGGGACAGGTCGGTTACGAGCAGTACTTC

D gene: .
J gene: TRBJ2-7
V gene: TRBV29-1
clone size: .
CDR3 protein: CSVGPSYEQYF
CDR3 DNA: TGCAGCGTTGGACCTTCCTACGAGCAGTACTTC

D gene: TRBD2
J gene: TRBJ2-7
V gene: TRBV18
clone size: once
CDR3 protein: CASSLSEGLAGPREQYF
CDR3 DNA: TGTGCCAGCTCACTATCTGAGGGACTAGCGGGACCCAGAGAGCAGTACTTC

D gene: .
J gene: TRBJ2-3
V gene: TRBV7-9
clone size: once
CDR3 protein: CASSPSTDTQYF
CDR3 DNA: TGTGCCAGCAGCCCTAGCACAGATACGCAGTATTTT

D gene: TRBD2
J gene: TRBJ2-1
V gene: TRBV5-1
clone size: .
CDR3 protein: CASSFGTSGKGGNEQFF
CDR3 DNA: TGCGCCAGCAGCTTCGGGACTAGCGGGAAAGGGGGCAATGAGCAGTTCTTC

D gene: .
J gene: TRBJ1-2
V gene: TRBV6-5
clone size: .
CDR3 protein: CASSYSGGLNYGYTF
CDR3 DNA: TGTGCCAGCAGTTACTCAGGGGGACTGAACTATGGCTACACCTTC

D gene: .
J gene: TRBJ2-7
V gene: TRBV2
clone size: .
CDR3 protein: CASSDLLWGSYEQYF
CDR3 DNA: TGTGCCAGCAGTGATCTCCTATGGGGATCCTACGAGCAGTACTTC

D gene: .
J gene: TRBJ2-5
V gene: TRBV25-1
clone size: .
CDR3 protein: CASSDRVRSETQYF
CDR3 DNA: TGTGCCAGCAGTGACAGGGTGAGGAGTGAGACCCAGTACTTC

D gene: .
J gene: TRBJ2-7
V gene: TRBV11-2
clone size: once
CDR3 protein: CASSLVGFEQYF
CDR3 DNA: TGTGCCAGCAGCTTAGTGGGTTTCGAGCAGTACTTC

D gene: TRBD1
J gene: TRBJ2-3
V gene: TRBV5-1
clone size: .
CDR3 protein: CASSLAGGPPRDRGADTQYF
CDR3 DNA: TGCGCCAGCAGCTTGGCTGGAGGCCCCCCCCGGGACAGGGGAGCAGATACGCAGTATTTT

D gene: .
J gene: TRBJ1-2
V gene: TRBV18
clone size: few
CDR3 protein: CASSPPTEAYGYTF
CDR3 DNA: TGTGCCAGCTCACCACCGACAGAAGCATATGGCTACACCTTC

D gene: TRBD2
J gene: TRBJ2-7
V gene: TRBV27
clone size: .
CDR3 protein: CASSGWRREGTYEQYF
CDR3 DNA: TGTGCCAGCAGTGGGTGGCGGCGGGAGGGAACCTACGAGCAGTACTTC

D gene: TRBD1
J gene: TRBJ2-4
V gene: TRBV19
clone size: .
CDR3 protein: CASSMGQAMGIQYF
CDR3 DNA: TGTGCCAGTAGTATGGGACAGGCGATGGGAATTCAGTACTTC

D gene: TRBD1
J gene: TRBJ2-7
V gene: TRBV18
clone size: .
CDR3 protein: CASSPGTGGYEQYF
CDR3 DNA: TGTGCCAGCTCACCAGGGACAGGCGGGTACGAGCAGTACTTC

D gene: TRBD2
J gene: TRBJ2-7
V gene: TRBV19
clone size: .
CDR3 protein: CASSLAGVSYEQYF
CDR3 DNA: TGTGCCAGTAGTCTAGCGGGAGTTTCCTACGAGCAGTACTTC